The 8 T cell receptor beta chains reported below all come from one sample, sequenced in a study of T cell responses to AZD1222 COVID-19 vaccine. The assay was immunoSEQ multiplex PCR, and TCRdb's table has in-frame clones only and misses some. The sample comprises 70,000 to 75,000 clones, around nine tenths of which are singletons, and 1.3% rests with the top ten. Here the sequenced sample was peripheral blood, taken 28 days after the second AZD1222 dose. The receptors originated from an adult who received the AZD1222 COVID-19 vaccine.

This clone has only one observation. The V and J genes are TRBV7-8 and TRBJ1-5, with D unresolved. CDR1 and CDR2 from the germline V gene are SGHVS and FQNEAQ. Between the trimmed V and J ends, which lost 3 bases and 2 bases, there was a span of 20 bases. This CDR3 has 18 amino acids. The CDR3 reads CASSFPVGSGGGNQPQHF. The DNA for the CDR3 is TGTGCCAGCAGCTTCCCTGTAGGATCCGGCGGTGGCAATCAGCCCCAGCATTTT.

V gene TRBV19 combines with J gene TRBJ2-7, with 9 bases that match TRBD2. Germline lookup yields CDR1 LNHDA and CDR2 SQIVND (reference sequence). The CDR3 runs to 14 residues. With 5 bases clipped from V and 0 bases from J, the junction kept 2 bases outside the gene matches. CDR3 amino acids: CASSLLAGSYEQYF. The CDR3, as DNA: TGTGCCAGTAGTCTACTAGCGGGCTCCTACGAGCAGTACTTC.

This sequence joins TRBV19 and TRBJ2-7, with 8 bases aligning to TRBD1. Germline loops: CDR1 LNHDA, CDR2 SQIVND (reference sequence). V dropped 6 bases and J dropped 0; count of bases not matched to a gene: 4. The CDR3 spans 14 residues. CDR3 coding DNA: TGTGCCAGTAGAGAGACAGGGGTCTCCTACGAGCAGTACTTC. Amino acid sequence: CASRETGVSYEQYF. The full variable domain, completed using reference TRBV19 and TRBJ2-7, is DGGITQSPKYLFRKEGQNVTLSCEQNLNHDAMYWYRQDPGQGLRLIYYSQIVNDFQKGDIAEGYSVSREKKESFPLTVTSAQKNPTAFYLCASRETGVSYEQYFGPGTRLTVT.

This sequence joins TRBV7-2 and TRBJ2-4; possibly TRBD1 for D (5 bases). Germline V gene data show CDR1 as SGHTA and CDR2 as FQGNSA. The V end was cut by 1 base, the J end by 6 bases, with 16 bases between. The CDR3 spans 16 residues. The CDR3 nucleotides are TGTGCCAGCAGCTTAGATTGGAGCCAGGGTAGAAACATTCAGTACTTC. Its protein product is CASSLDWSQGRNIQYF.

This clone was observed once. The chain links TRBV7-8 to TRBJ1-5; D perhaps matches TRBD1 (5 bases). The ends were cut back, 2 bases at V and 5 bases at J, with 13 bases in the middle. Germline CDR1 is SGHVS and CDR2 is FQNEAQ. This CDR3 contains 15 residues. As DNA, the CDR3 is TGTGCCAGCAGCTTACTGGGACTGAGAGATCAGCCCCAGCATTTT. Translating gives CASSLLGLRDQPQHF.

This chain connects TRBV5-8 to TRBJ2-7; a possible D gene is TRBD1 (6 bases). Germline CDR1 reads SGHTS; CDR2 reads YDEGEE. This CDR3 has 14 residues. Trimming stripped 2 bases from V and 6 bases from J, with 15 bases between. CDR3 nucleotide sequence: TGTGCCAGCAGCTTACAGGGAGACCTAAGCGAGCAGTACTTC. Amino acid sequence: CASSLQGDLSEQYF.

This clone came up a few times. The chain joins TRBV7-3 to TRBJ1-1; D is unresolved. Trimming removed 4 bases from V and 0 bases from J, with 6 bases in between. Per the germline V gene, CDR1 is SGHTA and CDR2 is FQGTGA. This CDR3 region has 13 residues. The CDR3 protein is CASSSGMNTEAFF. The DNA for the CDR3 is TGTGCCAGCAGCTCCGGGATGAACACTGAAGCTTTCTTT.

The chain recombines TRBV9 with TRBJ1-5; weak D call: TRBD1 (6 bases). The CDR3 sequence is 14 residues long. Germline V gene lookup returns CDR1 SGDLS and CDR2 YYNGEE. V lost 4 bases and J lost 1, with 9 bases in between. The CDR3 reads CASSFGQSNQPQHF. In DNA, the CDR3 is TGTGCCAGCAGCTTCGGACAGAGCAATCAGCCCCAGCATTTT.